A single sample gave rise to the 5 T cell receptor beta chains below, sequenced in a study of CD8+CD57+ T cells in acquired aplastic anemia. The use of genomic DNA as template underpinned the TCR beta VDJ and CDR3 profiling. MiXCR was run by TCRdb on the reads, yielding one entry per CDR3 protein. The table records 150,000 to 200,000 distinct CDR3 sequences, more than 45% of them present only once. All patients picked for sequencing had shown, by flow cytometry, an expansion of CD8+CD57+ cells. The sample was sorted CD4+, CD8+, or CD8+CD57+ T cells (not recorded which) from PBMCs. The receptors here all came from a human donor with aplastic anemia.

In this sample, this clonotype turned up a few times. The CDR3 sequence is CASSLVPSMNTEAFF. As DNA, the CDR3 is TGCGCCAGCAGCTTGGTGCCGAGCATGAACACTGAAGCTTTCTTT. The chain employs TRBV5-1 and TRBJ1-1; D uncertain. The CDR3 runs to 15 residues. CDR1 and CDR2 (germline): SGHRS, YFSETQ. V was trimmed by 0 bases and J by 0 bases, leaving 9 bases between them.

The sample holds many counts of this clonotype. The J gene is TRBJ2-7, the V gene TRBV7-9; the match to TRBD1 covers 9 bases. V shed 5 bases and J 3 bases; nucleotides not matched to a gene: 8. The CDR3 runs to 15 residues. Germline values: CDR1 SEHNR, CDR2 FQNEAQ (reference sequence). CDR3 coding DNA: TGTGCCAGCAGCCGAGACCGGGACAGGGTCTACGAGCAGTACTTC. Amino acid sequence: CASSRDRDRVYEQYF. The full variable domain, with the rest looked up from reference TRBV7-9 and TRBJ2-7, is DTGVSQNPRHKITKRGQNVTFRCDPISEHNRLYWYRQTLGQGPEFLTYFQNEAQLEKSRLLSDRFSAERPKGSFSTLEIQRTEQGDSAMYLCASSRDRDRVYEQYFGPGTRLTVT.

This chain's CDR3 is CATKKDFSGNTF. The CDR3 coding sequence is TGTGCCACTAAGAAGGACTTCTCTGGAAACACCTTC. This chain links TRBV19 with TRBJ1-2, with D unresolved. Trimming stripped 10 bases from V and 12 bases from J, with 21 bases between. Germline loops: CDR1 LNHDA, CDR2 SQIVND (reference sequence). CDR3 length: 12 amino acids.

This clonotype was observed a few times. The chain has TRBV20-1 and TRBJ1-1; TRBD1 matches 8 bases. The CDR3 has 10 residues. Germline CDR1 is DFQATT and CDR2 is SNEGSKA (reference sequence). J gave up 13 bases and V 6 bases, and 7 bases lay outside the gene matches. The CDR3 region is CSATDRVDFF. The CDR3 nucleotides are TGCAGTGCAACGGACAGGGTAGATTTCTTT.

On this clonotype itself: Germline is not matched at one junction end, which may reflect a read error. The rearrangement links TRBV5-6 to TRBJ2-5, with D unclear. The CDR3 loop spans 14 amino acids. CDR1 is SGHDT and CDR2 is YYEEEE in the germline V gene. CDR3 DNA sequence: TGCGCCAGCAGTGGTGACACTACCGATAAGACCCAGTACTTC. Its translation is CASSGDTTDKTQYF. The variable domain in full, completed from reference TRBV5-6 and TRBJ2-5, reads DAGVTQSPTHLIKTRGQQVTLRCSPKSGHDTVSWYQQALGQGPQFIFQYYEEEERQRGNFPDRFSGHQFPNYSSELNVNALLLGDSALYLCASSGDTTDKTQYFGPGTRLLVL.